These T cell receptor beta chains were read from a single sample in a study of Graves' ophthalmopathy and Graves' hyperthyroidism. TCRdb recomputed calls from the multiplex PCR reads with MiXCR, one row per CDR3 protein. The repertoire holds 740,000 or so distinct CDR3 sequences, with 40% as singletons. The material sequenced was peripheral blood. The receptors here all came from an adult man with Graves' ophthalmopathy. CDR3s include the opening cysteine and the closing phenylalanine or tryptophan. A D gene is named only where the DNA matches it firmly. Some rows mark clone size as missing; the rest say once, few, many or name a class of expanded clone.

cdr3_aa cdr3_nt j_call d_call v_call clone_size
CAIRTTSGPYEQYF TGTGCCATCAGGACTACTAGCGGCCCCTACGAGCAGTACTTC TRBJ2-7 TRBD2 TRBV10-3 once
CASSFSGENYEQYF TGTGCCAGCAGTTTCTCCGGAGAGAACTACGAGCAGTACTTC TRBJ2-7 NA TRBV6-2/TRBV6-3 NA
CASGGGSYGYTF TGCGCCAGCGGCGGGGGCAGCTATGGCTACACCTTC TRBJ1-2 NA TRBV10-2 many
CASSYPGQNHYGYTF TGTGCCAGCAGCTACCCGGGACAGAATCACTATGGCTACACCTTC TRBJ1-2 TRBD1 TRBV7-9 few
CASSRTGFAGNTIYF TGTGCCAGCAGCCGTACAGGGTTCGCTGGAAACACCATATATTTT TRBJ1-3 NA TRBV7-9 NA
CSVGGEGMNTGELFF TGCAGCGTGGGGGGGGAGGGGATGAACACCGGGGAGCTGTTTTTT TRBJ2-2 TRBD2 TRBV29-1 NA
CASSFTSGSPGELFF TGTGCCAGCAGTTTTACCAGCGGGAGCCCCGGGGAGCTGTTTTTT TRBJ2-2 TRBD2 TRBV25-1 once
CASSASDGAGYEQYF TGTGCCAGCAGCGCCTCGGACGGGGCGGGCTACGAGCAGTACTTC TRBJ2-7 NA TRBV24-1 NA
CSAGQRAIEAFF TGCAGTGCAGGACAGCGAGCAATTGAAGCTTTCTTT TRBJ1-1 NA TRBV20-1 NA
CASSIGFSQPQHF TGTGCCAGTAGTATAGGGTTTAGTCAGCCCCAGCATTTT TRBJ1-5 NA TRBV19 many
CASSPVELTEAFF TGTGCCAGCAGCCCTGTCGAACTTACTGAAGCTTTCTTT TRBJ1-1 NA TRBV7-9 many
CASSFRDQARGYTF TGTGCCAGCAGCTTCCGGGATCAAGCTCGTGGCTACACCTTC TRBJ1-2 NA TRBV7-2 many
CASSLVDRGEAGYTF TGTGCCAGCAGCTTAGTAGACAGGGGAGAGGCTGGCTACACCTTC TRBJ1-2 TRBD1 TRBV7-9 few
CASSWGHPDANYGYTF TGTGCCAGCAGCTGGGGACACCCAGACGCAAACTATGGCTACACCTTC TRBJ1-2 NA TRBV7-8 many
CATGQGGSLGSPLHF TGTGCCACTGGACAGGGTGGAAGTTTAGGTTCACCCCTCCACTTT TRBJ1-6 TRBD1 TRBV10-3 many
CASSPSFRAGNTIYF TGTGCCAGCAGCCCAAGTTTTAGGGCTGGAAACACCATATATTTT TRBJ1-3 NA TRBV7-2 NA
CASSYLRIKGDNEAYEQYF TGTGCCAGCAGTTACTTGCGTATCAAAGGGGACAACGAAGCCTACGAGCAGTACTTC TRBJ2-7 NA TRBV6-6 NA
CASSLVGIQEAQYF TGTGCCAGCAGCTTAGTGGGGATCCAAGAGGCCCAGTACTTC TRBJ2-5 NA TRBV7-9 NA
CASSLALGQYF TGTGCCAGCAGCTTAGCGCTCGGGCAGTACTTC TRBJ2-7 NA TRBV7-9 NA
CASSRSRFGTEAFF TGTGCCAGCAGCCGGAGCAGATTTGGCACTGAAGCTTTCTTT TRBJ1-1 NA TRBV9 NA
CASSVVTGYGYTF TGTGCCAGCAGCGTGGTTACAGGGTATGGCTACACCTTC TRBJ1-2 NA TRBV7-2 NA
CASVARNEKLFF TGTGCCTCAGTGGCCCGGAATGAAAAACTGTTTTTT TRBJ1-4 NA TRBV10-3 once
CASSLEAEETQYF TGTGCCAGCAGCTTAGAAGCAGAAGAGACCCAGTACTTC TRBJ2-5 NA TRBV7-9 many
CAISTDRAQEQYF TGTGCCATCAGTACGGACAGGGCGCAAGAGCAGTACTTC TRBJ2-7 TRBD1 TRBV10-3 NA
CASSQVQGGGTAFF TGTGCCAGCAGCCAAGTGCAAGGGGGCGGAACAGCTTTCTTT TRBJ1-1 TRBD1 TRBV5-6 NA
CATSESRQETQYF TGTGCCACCAGTGAATCACGACAAGAGACCCAGTACTTC TRBJ2-5 NA TRBV24-1 many
CSARDFTSVGETQYF TGCAGTGCTAGAGATTTCACTAGCGTTGGGGAGACCCAGTACTTC TRBJ2-5 TRBD2 TRBV20-1 NA
CSARHPRDYGYTF TGCAGTGCTAGACATCCCAGGGACTATGGCTACACCTTC TRBJ1-2 NA TRBV20-1 NA
CATSDPGEANVLTF TGTGCCACCAGTGACCCAGGGGAAGCCAACGTCCTGACTTTC TRBJ2-6 NA TRBV24-1 many
CASSPRLAGGVETQYF TGTGCCAGCAGCCCGCGACTAGCGGGAGGGGTAGAGACCCAGTACTTC TRBJ2-5 TRBD2 TRBV4-2 few
CSAFGQGSGYTF TGCAGTGCCTTCGGACAGGGGAGTGGCTACACCTTC TRBJ1-2 TRBD1 TRBV20-1 many
CASSFGDLRGWANVLTF TGTGCCAGCAGCTTCGGGGATTTAAGAGGTTGGGCCAACGTCCTGACTTTC TRBJ2-6 NA TRBV7-2 NA
CASSLGQGPSTEQYF TGTGCCAGCAGTTTAGGGCAGGGCCCTTCTACCGAGCAGTACTTC TRBJ2-7 NA TRBV12-3/TRBV12-4 NA
CASSRPSGTQYF TGTGCCAGCAGTCGACCAAGTGGGACCCAGTACTTC TRBJ2-5 NA TRBV12-3/TRBV12-4 NA
CASSLDGPFTYGYTF TGTGCCAGCAGCCTTGATGGGCCTTTTACGTATGGCTACACCTTC TRBJ1-2 NA TRBV7-2 many
CASGPSGANVLTF TGTGCCAGCGGACCCTCTGGGGCCAACGTCCTGACTTTC TRBJ2-6 NA TRBV10-2 many
CASSSRKAGRGDTQYF TGTGCCAGTAGCTCTCGGAAGGCAGGAAGAGGGGATACGCAGTATTTT TRBJ2-3 NA TRBV19 NA
CASSRKAGLGYGYTF TGTGCCAGCAGCCGAAAGGCGGGGCTGGGCTATGGCTACACCTTC TRBJ1-2 NA TRBV7-2 many
CASSQDPAQIPQHF TGCGCCAGCAGCCAAGACCCTGCCCAGATTCCCCAGCATTTT TRBJ1-5 NA TRBV10-2 once
CASSLEGQAGNEKLFF TGTGCCAGCAGCTTGGAAGGACAGGCGGGAAATGAAAAACTGTTTTTT TRBJ1-4 TRBD1 TRBV7-2 few
CASSQTRQGEWETQYF TGTGCCAGCAGCCAGACGCGACAGGGGGAGTGGGAGACCCAGTACTTC TRBJ2-5 TRBD1 TRBV13 NA
CASSLGVNPGNTIYF TGTGCCAGCAGTTTAGGTGTGAATCCTGGAAACACCATATATTTT TRBJ1-3 NA TRBV12-3/TRBV12-4 NA
CASSPRDTNSPLHF TGTGCCAGTAGTCCGAGGGACACGAATTCACCCCTCCACTTT TRBJ1-6 NA TRBV19 many
CASSFVGPRGYTF TGTGCCAGCAGTTTCGTGGGCCCTCGTGGCTACACCTTC TRBJ1-2 NA TRBV25-1 NA
CASTQLSGGYGYTF TGTGCCAGCACCCAATTGTCAGGGGGCTATGGCTACACCTTC TRBJ1-2 TRBD1 TRBV25-1 few